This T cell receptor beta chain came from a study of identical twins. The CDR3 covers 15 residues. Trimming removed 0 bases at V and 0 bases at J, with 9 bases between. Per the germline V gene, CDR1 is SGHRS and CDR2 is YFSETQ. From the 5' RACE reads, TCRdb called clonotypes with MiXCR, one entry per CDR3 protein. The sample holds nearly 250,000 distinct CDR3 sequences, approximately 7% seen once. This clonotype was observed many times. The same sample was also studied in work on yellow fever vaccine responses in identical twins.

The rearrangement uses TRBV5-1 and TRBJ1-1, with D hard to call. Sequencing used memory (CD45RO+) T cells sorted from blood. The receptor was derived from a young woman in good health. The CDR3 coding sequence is TGCGCCAGCAGCTTGGAAGTACATATGAACACTGAAGCTTTCTTT. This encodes CASSLEVHMNTEAFF.